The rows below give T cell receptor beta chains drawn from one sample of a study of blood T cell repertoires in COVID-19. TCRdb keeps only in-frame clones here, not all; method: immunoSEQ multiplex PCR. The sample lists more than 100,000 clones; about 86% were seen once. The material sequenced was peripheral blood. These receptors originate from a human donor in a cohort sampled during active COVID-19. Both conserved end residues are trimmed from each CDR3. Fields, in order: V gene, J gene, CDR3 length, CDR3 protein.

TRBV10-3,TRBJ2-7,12,AIGRPGQSYEQY
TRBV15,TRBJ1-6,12,ATSRDHSNSPLH
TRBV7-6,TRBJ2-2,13,ASSLDSANTGELF
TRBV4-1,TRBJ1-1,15,ASSRGQGGFENTEAF
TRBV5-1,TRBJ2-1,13,ASSTGGPMKHEQF
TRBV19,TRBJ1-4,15,ASREGQGALRFEKLF
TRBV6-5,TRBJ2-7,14,ASSYGPWAEAYEQY
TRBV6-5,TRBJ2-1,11,ASSSHSGGELF
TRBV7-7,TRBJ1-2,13,ASTPPVDTNYGYT
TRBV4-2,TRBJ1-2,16,ASSHPRYHRGANYGYT
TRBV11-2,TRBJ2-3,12,ASSLEIHTDTQY
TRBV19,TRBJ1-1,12,ASSIEQGRPEAF
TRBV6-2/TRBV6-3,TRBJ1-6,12,ASSLQDRRSPLH
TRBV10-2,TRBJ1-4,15,ASSLWTGGATNEKLF
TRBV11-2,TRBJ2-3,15,ASSSVSGGARRDTQY
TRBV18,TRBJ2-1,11,ASSPAGFNEQF
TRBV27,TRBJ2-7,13,ASSKWTGGNYEQY
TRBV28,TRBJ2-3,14,ASSPDLTSHRDTQY
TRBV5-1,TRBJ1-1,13,ASSASGTGNTEAF
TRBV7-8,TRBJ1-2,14,ASSPFTGQTNYGYT
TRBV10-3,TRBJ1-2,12,AIGDRGRVDGYT
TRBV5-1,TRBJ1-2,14,ASSLGSGNRGIGYT
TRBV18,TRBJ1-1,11,ASSHLDSSEAF
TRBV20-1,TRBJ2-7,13,SANEAGKGFYEQY
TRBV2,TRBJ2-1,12,ASSRDRVYNEQF
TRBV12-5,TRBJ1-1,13,ASGLVQGQNAEAF
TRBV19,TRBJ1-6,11,ASTETGRSPLH
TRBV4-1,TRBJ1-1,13,ASSQERTRNTEAF
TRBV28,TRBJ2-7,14,ASSSSGTPRTYEQY
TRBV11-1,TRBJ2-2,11,AISRTGVGELF
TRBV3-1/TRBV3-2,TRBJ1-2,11,ASTRGTAQGYT
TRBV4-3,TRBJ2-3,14,ASSQDPSGIVYTQY
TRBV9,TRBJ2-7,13,ASSPPPGGHYEQY
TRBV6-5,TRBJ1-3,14,ASSYWPGRAGNTIY
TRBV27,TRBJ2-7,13,ASSLSNGETYEQY
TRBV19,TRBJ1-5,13,ASKPGHPSNQPQH
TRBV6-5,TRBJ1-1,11,ASSREIVTEAF
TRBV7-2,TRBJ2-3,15,ASSLAGTSGARDTQY
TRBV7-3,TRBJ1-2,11,ASARTRDYGYT
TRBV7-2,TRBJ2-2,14,ASSLEGTTNTGELF